The 26 T cell receptor beta chains given below trace back to one sample, sequenced in a study of cytomegalovirus exposure and HLA in healthy donors. A multiplex PCR was run with 60 Vbeta primers and 13 Jbeta primers. Sequenced by immunoSEQ multiplex PCR; TCRdb stores in-frame clones only, minus some. The table records over 150,000 clones, 68% of them present only once. The sample was PBMCs. Receptors originate from a man aged 50-60 years in good health and CMV-seronegative.

A few counts support this clone. This chain joins TRBV6-1 and TRBJ1-5; TRBD1 is a possible D gene (6 bases). Per germline, CDR1 MNHNS and CDR2 SASEGT. The CDR3 covers 13 residues. With 9 bases removed from V and 7 bases from J, the gap between germline ends came to 16 bases. CDR3 DNA: TGTGCCAGTTCCCTTGGGGGCGACCAGCCCCAGCATTTT. This sequence encodes CASSLGGDQPQHF.

The genes are TRBV7-3 and TRBJ2-7; TRBD2 matches 7 bases. Germline V lookup: CDR1 SGHTA, CDR2 FQGTGA. V was clipped by 1 base and J by 4 bases; unmatched bases: 7. This CDR3 is built from 15 residues. The CDR3 loop is CASSLSRLGGYEQYF. DNA of the CDR3: TGTGCCAGCAGCTTAAGTAGGCTCGGGGGGTACGAGCAGTACTTC.

V gene TRBV9 combines with J gene TRBJ2-3; 13 bases agree with TRBD2. Germline V CDR1 and CDR2: SGDLS, YYNGEE. The CDR3 is made up of 19 amino acids. After removal of 5 bases from V and 4 bases from J, the junction contained 16 bases not matched to a gene. CDR3 sequence: CASSGRGLAGSSVADTQYF. The CDR3 DNA sequence: TGTGCCAGCAGTGGACGGGGACTAGCGGGGTCGTCAGTGGCAGATACGCAGTATTTT.

This clone was seen just once. The J gene is TRBJ1-1, the V gene TRBV18; no clear D. Trimming stripped 3 bases from V and 4 bases from J, with 12 bases between. This CDR3 has 14 amino acids. Germline V gives CDR1 KGHSH, CDR2 LQKENI. The CDR3 loop is CASSPDFFATEAFF. The CDR3 bases are TGTGCCAGCTCACCGGACTTCTTTGCCACTGAAGCTTTCTTT.

V is TRBV10-2 and J is TRBJ1-2, with TRBD1 matching 7 bases. This CDR3 has 14 residues. The germline V gene encodes CDR1 WSHSY and CDR2 SAAADI. J lost 3 bases, V lost 5 bases, and 6 bases had no gene match. In DNA, the CDR3 is TGCGCCAGCAGTAGGGACAGCGAAGACTATGGCTACACCTTC. It translates to CASSRDSEDYGYTF.

This clone was seen only a few times. The chain recombines TRBV28 with TRBJ2-7; 14 positions match TRBD2. This CDR3 comprises 14 residues. CDR1 MDHEN and CDR2 SYDVKM come from the germline V gene. Trimming cost V 6 bases and J 4 bases; bases outside gene matches: 2. The CDR3 region has the DNA TGTGCCAGCAGGGGGACTAGCGGGGGATACGAGCAGTACTTC. As protein: CASRGTSGGYEQYF.

This clone was counted a few times. The chain couples TRBV6-1 to TRBJ1-5; 8 nucleotides match TRBD1. CDR1 MNHNS and CDR2 SASEGT come from the germline V gene. The junction had 8 bases not matched to a gene; V was cut back by 3 bases and J by 7 bases. The CDR3 totals 15 residues. CDR3 sequence (DNA): TGTGCCAGCAGTGAGGATGGGACAGGCCGACAGCCCCAGCATTTT. Translated: CASSEDGTGRQPQHF.

The chain recombines TRBV9 with TRBJ2-3; D ambiguous. Germline V gene sequence: CDR1 SGDLS, CDR2 YYNGEE. This CDR3 spans 12 amino acids. V gave up 0 bases and J gave up 6 bases, with 5 bases separating them. This CDR3 is CASSVAGDTQYF. The DNA for the CDR3 is TGTGCCAGCAGCGTAGCGGGTGATACGCAGTATTTT.

This rearrangement joins TRBV19 to TRBJ1-5; 10 positions agree with TRBD1. CDR1 and CDR2 from the germline V gene are LNHDA and SQIVND (reference sequence). J lost 1 base, V lost 7 bases, and 13 bases had no gene match. CDR3 length equals 18 residues. The CDR3 DNA sequence: TGTGCCAGTACCCTGGACAGGGGGAGAGGAATCAGCAATCAGCCCCAGCATTTT. Its protein is CASTLDRGRGISNQPQHF.

The table lists this clone with a count of one. The V call is TRBV7-6, the J call TRBJ1-6; D is perhaps TRBD1 (6 bases). V was cut by 1 base and J by 11 bases, with 30 bases left in between. Germline loops: CDR1 SGHVS, CDR2 FNYEAQ. The CDR3 sequence is 20 residues long. CDR3 residues: CASSLVGGGGFTGSGPPLHF. CDR3 bases: TGTGCCAGCAGCTTAGTTGGAGGGGGGGGTTTTACAGGCTCGGGACCACCCCTCCACTTT. The full variable domain, completed using reference TRBV7-6 and TRBJ1-6, is GAGVSQSPRYKVTKRGQDVALRCDPISGHVSLYWYRQALGQGPEFLTYFNYEAQQDKSGLPNDRFSAERPEGSISTLTIQRTEQRDSAMYRCASSLVGGGGFTGSGPPLHFGNGTRLTVT.

This clone was seen a few times. The rearrangement joins TRBV5-6 to TRBJ1-4; TRBD1 aligns across 10 bases. In germline, CDR1 is SGHDT, CDR2 YYEEEE. J was trimmed by 6 bases and V by 0 bases; bases with no gene match: 2. CDR3 length: 15 residues. The CDR3 coding sequence is TGTGCCAGCAGCTTGGCGGACAGGGGGGATGAAAAACTGTTTTTT. Its protein is CASSLADRGDEKLFF.

The rearrangement uses TRBV6-5 and TRBJ1-6, with D perhaps TRBD1 (5 bases). CDR1 and CDR2 (germline): MNHEY, SVGAGI. The CDR3 has 14 residues. With 8 bases removed from V and 7 bases from J, the gap between germline ends came to 15 bases. CDR3 amino acids: CASSGQGRNSPLHF. The CDR3 DNA reads as TGTGCCAGCTCCGGGCAGGGTCGCAATTCACCCCTCCACTTT.

J is TRBJ2-1 and V is TRBV2, with D perhaps matching TRBD1 (5 bases). Trimming cost V 6 bases and J 7 bases, with 10 bases left between them. The CDR3 runs to 12 residues. The germline V gene encodes CDR1 SNHLY and CDR2 FYNNEI. CDR3 sequence (DNA): TGTGCCAGCAGCGGGCAGGGTAATGAGCAGTTCTTC. Amino acids: CASSGQGNEQFF. Variable domain in full (rest from reference TRBV2 and TRBJ2-1): EPEVTQTPSHQVTQMGQEVILRCVPISNHLYFYWYRQILGQKVEFLVSFYNNEISEKSEIFDDQFSVERPDGSNFTLKIRSTKLEDSAMYFCASSGQGNEQFFGPGTRLTVL.

J is TRBJ1-2 and V is TRBV5-4; 8 bases fit TRBD1. CDR1 and CDR2 (germline): SGHNT, YYREEE (reference sequence). The CDR3 contains 16 residues. After removal of 3 bases from V and 5 bases from J, the junction contained 12 bases not matched to a gene. CDR3 DNA: TGTGCCAGCAGCTCTCCTCCGGGACAGGACGCTTATGGCTACACCTTC. The encoded protein is CASSSPPGQDAYGYTF.

The chain combines TRBV6-6 with TRBJ1-1, with D possibly being TRBD1 (6 bases). The V gene lost 7 bases and the J gene lost 5 bases, with 14 bases spanning the gap. Germline CDR1 reads MNHNY; CDR2 reads SVGAGI (reference sequence). The CDR3 has 13 amino acids. This chain's CDR3 is CASILGGRTEAFF. The CDR3 bases are TGTGCCAGCATCCTCGGGGGGCGGACTGAAGCTTTCTTT.

The V call is TRBV29-1, the J call TRBJ1-1; no reliable D call. The CDR3 is 12 residues long. Germline CDR1 reads SQVTM; CDR2 reads ANQGSEA. V was trimmed by 5 bases and J by 1 base, leaving 8 bases between them. The CDR3 loop reads CSVQASNTEAFF. CDR3 sequence (DNA): TGCAGCGTTCAAGCGTCGAACACTGAAGCTTTCTTT.

This clone was counted once. V is TRBV2 and J is TRBJ2-1, with D uncertain. V lost 2 bases and J 8 bases, leaving 4 bases between the germline ends. This CDR3 spans 11 amino acids. In germline, CDR1 is SNHLY, CDR2 FYNNEI. CDR3 amino acids: CASSEIYEQFF. In nucleotides, the CDR3 is TGTGCCAGCAGTGAAATATATGAGCAGTTCTTC.

This clone was seen only a few times. The chain has TRBV28 and TRBJ1-4, with 10 bases lining up with TRBD1. Trimming took 5 bases from V and 5 from J; bases not matched to a gene: 5. The CDR3 contains 15 residues. Germline V gene data show CDR1 as MDHEN and CDR2 as SYDVKM. CDR3 DNA: TGTGCCAGCAGTACCCTGGGACAGGGGAATGAAAAACTGTTTTTT. Translated, it gives CASSTLGQGNEKLFF.

The chain joins TRBV7-2 to TRBJ2-7, with TRBD1 matching 8 bases. CDR1 SGHTA and CDR2 FQGNSA come from the germline V gene. CDR3 length: 15 residues. After removal of 1 base from V and 0 bases from J, the junction contained 2 bases not matched to a gene. CDR3 DNA sequence: TGTGCCAGCAGCTTAGAAGGACAGGGCTCCTACGAGCAGTACTTC. Residues: CASSLEGQGSYEQYF.

This chain uses TRBV6-1 with TRBJ1-1; D call uncertain. The CDR3 loop spans 13 amino acids. Germline V gene sequence: CDR1 MNHNS, CDR2 SASEGT. V lost 7 bases to trimming and J lost 4 bases, with 13 bases between them. CDR3 nucleotide sequence: TGTGCCAGCACCGTGACAAGAGCCACTGAAGCTTTCTTT. Amino acid sequence: CASTVTRATEAFF.

The V call is TRBV18, the J call TRBJ2-1, with D possibly matching TRBD1 (7 bases). The ends were cut back, 3 bases at V and 6 bases at J, with 15 bases in the middle. There are 15 residues in the CDR3. Germline V gene lookup returns CDR1 KGHSH and CDR2 LQKENI. The CDR3 spells CASSPQGDFGNEQFF. The DNA of the CDR3 is TGTGCCAGCTCACCTCAGGGGGACTTCGGCAATGAGCAGTTCTTC.

The V gene is TRBV28, the J gene TRBJ1-2; 8 positions agree with TRBD1. After removal of 8 bases from V and 8 bases from J, the junction contained 13 bases not matched to a gene. The germline V gene has CDR1 MDHEN and CDR2 SYDVKM. CDR3 length: 14 amino acids. CDR3 coding DNA: TGTGCCAGCGTGGCAGGGGGCCAAGTTAGGGGCTACACCTTC. It encodes CASVAGGQVRGYTF.

The V call is TRBV4-1, the J call TRBJ1-2; possibly TRBD1 for D (5 bases). The CDR3 has 14 amino acids. Trimming pared 0 bases from V and 9 bases from J, leaving 14 bases between. The germline V gene encodes CDR1 MGHRA and CDR2 YSYEKL. CDR3 loop: CASSQDSQGGSYTF. The CDR3 coding sequence is TGCGCCAGCAGCCAAGATAGTCAGGGAGGGAGCTACACCTTC.

The genes are TRBV11-3 and TRBJ2-1; TRBD2 might be the D (5 bases). CDR1 is SGHNT and CDR2 is YENEEA in the germline V gene. The ends were cut back, 6 bases at V and 2 bases at J, with 17 bases in the middle. This CDR3 contains 16 residues. This CDR3 reads CASSLGPSGAYNEQFF. CDR3 nucleotides: TGTGCCAGCAGTTTGGGCCCCAGCGGAGCCTACAATGAGCAGTTCTTC.

The J gene is TRBJ1-2, the V gene TRBV27, with D uncertain. V was trimmed by 0 bases and J by 3 bases, leaving 11 bases between them. The CDR3 is 15 residues long. In germline, CDR1 is MNHEY, CDR2 SMNVEV (reference sequence). The CDR3 DNA reads TGTGCCAGCAGTTTATCGGATCCGCGGTACTATGGCTACACCTTC. Its protein product is CASSLSDPRYYGYTF.

The rearrangement uses TRBV5-1 and TRBJ2-5; D is perhaps TRBD2 (5 bases). Between the trimmed V and J ends, which lost 4 bases and 5 bases, there was a span of 15 bases. Looked up from germline, CDR1 is SGHRS and CDR2 is YFSETQ. This CDR3 comprises 14 residues. The CDR3 bases are TGCGCCAGCAGCACCCAAGACGGCGGGGAGACCCAGTACTTC. This codes for CASSTQDGGETQYF. Based on the CDR3 plus reference TRBV5-1 and TRBJ2-5, the full variable domain is KAGVTQTPRYLIKTRGQQVTLSCSPISGHRSVSWYQQTPGQGLQFLFEYFSETQRNKGNFPGRFSGRQFSNSRSEMNVSTLELGDSALYLCASSTQDGGETQYFGPGTRLLVL.